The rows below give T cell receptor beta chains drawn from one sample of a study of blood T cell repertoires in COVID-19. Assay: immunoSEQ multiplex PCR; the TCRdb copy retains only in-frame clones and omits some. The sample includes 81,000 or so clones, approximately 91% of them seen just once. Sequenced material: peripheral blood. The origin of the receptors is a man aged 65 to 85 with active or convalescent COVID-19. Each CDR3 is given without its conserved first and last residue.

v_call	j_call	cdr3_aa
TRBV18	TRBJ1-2	ASSPYRDSRSNYGYT
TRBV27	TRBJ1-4	ASSFGGYNEKLF
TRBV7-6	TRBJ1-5	ASSSGSSNQPQH
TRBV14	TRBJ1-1	ASSQTGWGTEAF
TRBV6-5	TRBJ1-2	ASRREDRVLRGYT
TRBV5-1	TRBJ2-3	ASSLSLGGRDTQY
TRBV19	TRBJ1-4	ASSIPRQQAVNEKLF
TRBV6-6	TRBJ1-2	ASKTGGTNYGYT
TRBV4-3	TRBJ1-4	ASSQDTGVEKLF
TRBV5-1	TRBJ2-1	ASSWAGGSSYNEQF